A selection of T cell receptor beta chains follows, all from one sample in a study of CD8 T cells in Susac syndrome. TCRdb reprocessed the immunoSEQ multiplex PCR reads with MiXCR, giving one entry per CDR3 protein. The sample includes under 550,000 distinct CDR3 sequences, approximately 85% of them seen just once. Sequenced sample: CD8+ T cells from PBMCs. Every receptor here comes from a human donor with multiple sclerosis. Both conserved end residues are part of each CDR3. The order of the fields is D gene, V gene, J gene, clone size, CDR3 DNA, CDR3 protein. D genes are given only for firm matches. Part of the rows lack a size; the others show once, few, many or a class for expanded clones.

-	TRBV30	TRBJ2-7	-	TGTGCCTGGAGTCCAGGCCAATACGAGCAGTACTTC	CAWSPGQYEQYF
TRBD1	TRBV27	TRBJ2-7	few	TGTGCCAGCAGCGGACCCGGGACAGGCGACTACGAGCAGTACTTC	CASSGPGTGDYEQYF
TRBD1	TRBV13	TRBJ1-1	-	TGTGCCAGCAGCTTCGTGACAGGGGGCACTGAAGCTTTCTTT	CASSFVTGGTEAFF
-	TRBV6-2/TRBV6-3	TRBJ2-7	-	TGTGCCAGCAGTTTCCGGGAAGTTCGGGACGAGCAGTACTTC	CASSFREVRDEQYF
-	TRBV5-4	TRBJ2-7	once	TGTGCCTACGAGGGTGGGGGTTACGAGCAGTACTTC	CAYEGGGYEQYF
-	TRBV2	TRBJ2-5	-	TGTGCCAGCATCTATACGTCAGATTTAGGCGGAGAGACCCAGTACTTC	CASIYTSDLGGETQYF
TRBD1	TRBV5-1	TRBJ2-7	once	TGCGCCAGCAGCGGGGGACAGGGAAACCACGAGCAGTACTTC	CASSGGQGNHEQYF
-	TRBV13	TRBJ1-1	-	TGTGCCAGCAGCCGCGGGGGTCACACTGAAGCTTTCTTT	CASSRGGHTEAFF
TRBD2	TRBV3-1	TRBJ2-2	-	TGTGCCAGCAGCCAAGATGGAGCTAGCGGGGGGGCCGCGTACACCGGGGAGCTGTTTTTT	CASSQDGASGGAAYTGELFF
-	TRBV25-1	TRBJ1-2	-	TGTGCCAGCAACCCAGGGGTGGGCTATGGCTACACCTTC	CASNPGVGYGYTF
-	TRBV15	TRBJ2-2	-	TGTGCCACCAGCAGGCCCCCCGGGGAGCTGTTTTTT	CATSRPPGELFF
TRBD2	TRBV30	TRBJ2-1	-	TGTGCCTGGAATCGAGCGGGGGGCCCCAAGTTCTTC	CAWNRAGGPKFF
-	TRBV28	TRBJ2-2	few	TGTGCCAGCAGTTACGGGACATATGGGACCGGGGAGCTGTTTTTT	CASSYGTYGTGELFF
TRBD1	TRBV29-1	TRBJ1-2	-	TGCAGCGCCGGGGACAGGGCCTCCTATGGCTACACCTTC	CSAGDRASYGYTF
TRBD1	TRBV5-1	TRBJ1-2	-	TGCGCCAGCAGCCCGGGACAGGGGGCTCACCTCGTGCTTTATGGCTACACCTTC	CASSPGQGAHLVLYGYTF
-	TRBV2	TRBJ1-1	-	TGTGCCAGCAGTCCCGGGACTGATGACACTGAAGCTTTCTTT	CASSPGTDDTEAFF
-	TRBV10-3	TRBJ2-3	-	TGTGCCATCAGCGCACGAGAAGGGGAGCCAGATACGCAGTATTTT	CAISAREGEPDTQYF
-	TRBV3-1	TRBJ1-1	-	TGTGCCAGCAGCCAAGTTGGCGAAACTGAAGCTTTCTTT	CASSQVGETEAFF
-	TRBV6-6	TRBJ2-1	-	TGTGCCAGCAGTTACACCTGGAAGGATGAGCAGTTCTTC	CASSYTWKDEQFF
TRBD1	TRBV29-1	TRBJ2-7	-	TGCAGCGTCGGTGGTACGGGACAGGGGTCGTACGAGCAGTACTTC	CSVGGTGQGSYEQYF
-	TRBV27	TRBJ2-2	-	TGTGCCAGCAGTCTAGGGGTTTTCACCGGGGAGCTGTTTTTT	CASSLGVFTGELFF
TRBD1	TRBV19	TRBJ1-1	once	TGTGCCAGTGGGCTTCGACAGGGTTGGACTGAAGCTTTCTTT	CASGLRQGWTEAFF
-	TRBV6-1	TRBJ2-1	few	TGTGCCAGCAGTGACACAACTATAGGGCAGTTCTTC	CASSDTTIGQFF
-	TRBV19	TRBJ1-1	-	TGTGCCAGTATGGTGGACGGAGAAGCTTTCTTT	CASMVDGEAFF
-	TRBV21-1	TRBJ2-1	-	TGTGCCAGCAGCAAAATGGGCCAGGGGTCCCCCAGATTTGTGGATGAGCAGTTCTTC	CASSKMGQGSPRFVDEQFF
-	TRBV4-2	TRBJ2-1	-	TGTGCCAGCAGCCAAGAAGTGGGGCGACGGGCGGATGAGCAGTTCTTC	CASSQEVGRRADEQFF
-	TRBV30	TRBJ2-1	-	TGTGCCTTATTCGAGAACAATGAGCAGTTCTTC	CALFENNEQFF
-	TRBV19	TRBJ1-5	-	TGTGCCAGTAGCCCGACAGGAAACAATCAGCCCCAGCATTTT	CASSPTGNNQPQHF
TRBD1	TRBV19	TRBJ2-5	-	TGTGCCAGTAGTGACCGCCGGACAGGGCCAAAAGAGACCCAGTACTTC	CASSDRRTGPKETQYF
-	TRBV6-5	TRBJ1-3	-	TGTGCCAGCAGTTATATGTTGTCGGCTGGAAACACCATATATTTT	CASSYMLSAGNTIYF
-	TRBV19	TRBJ1-1	few	TGTGCCAGTAGTTTACAGGACCTGAACACTGAAGCTTTCTTT	CASSLQDLNTEAFF
-	TRBV7-3	TRBJ2-1	-	TGTGCCAGCAGCCTCACAAGGGGGGATGAGCAGTTCTTC	CASSLTRGDEQFF
TRBD1	TRBV5-6	TRBJ2-1	-	TGTGCCAGCTCGGGACAGGGACATGAGCAGTTCTTC	CASSGQGHEQFF
TRBD1	TRBV15	TRBJ1-2	once	TGTGCCACCAGCATTCGGCAGGGGGGGCATGGCTACACCTTC	CATSIRQGGHGYTF